This T cell receptor (beta chain) emerged from a study of CD8 T cells in Susac syndrome. General study findings and limits: A relatively small number of individuals underwent TCR sequencing and HLA analysis.

Germline CDR1 is MNHEY and CDR2 is SVGEGT. This CDR3 is built from 11 residues. Trimming removed 5 bases at V and 9 bases at J, with 8 bases between. Reverse transcription of roughly 0.5 to 1 ug RNA was performed with random hexamers. The CDR3 of TCR beta was amplified by immunoSEQ multiplex PCR across 54 Vbeta and 13 Jbeta. TCRdb re-analysed the immunoSEQ multiplex PCR reads in MiXCR, keeping a single row per CDR3 protein. This sample has around 130,000 distinct CDR3 sequences, with about 95% found just once. Notes on this clonotype: What it binds is unknown.

In blood CD8+ and CD4+ T cells, TCR beta underwent sequencing. Healthy donors served as the controls. They were matched for age and sex. The receptor was isolated from a human donor in good health. Sequencing was performed on CD4+ T cells from PBMCs. V usage is TRBV6-2 or TRBV6-3 and J usage is TRBJ2-1; D ambiguous. CDR3 residues: CASSARSEQFF. In DNA, the CDR3 is TGTGCCAGCAGTGCCCGAAGTGAGCAGTTCTTC.